This TCR beta chain was identified in a study of blood T cell repertoires in COVID-19. As for the study in general: Acute and convalescent COVID-19 samples came from the United States, Italy and Spain. Sample material is recorded as cDNA or gDNA derived from T cells, B-cell-depleted T cells, or PBMCs.

Original data processing: Quantification of nucleated cells was approximated via reference gene primer amplification. Profiled with immunoSEQ multiplex PCR; TCRdb holds only in-frame clones, not every one. The V and J calls and clone size come from that table; D and trimming were worked out from the DNA. The sample carries about 81,000 clones, about 83% recorded once. The receptor comes from a woman in her seventies with acute or convalescent COVID-19. What was sequenced was peripheral blood.

CDR3 DNA: TGTGCCAGCAGCCAACCTACCGGGACAGGGGGCAAGAGAGAGACCCAGTACTTC. It specifies CASSQPTGTGGKRETQYF. This chain connects TRBV3-1 (or the pseudogene TRBV3-2) to TRBJ2-5, with 12 bases matching TRBD1. J lost 4 bases, V lost 2 bases, and 11 bases had no gene match. Per the germline V gene, CDR1 is LGHDT and CDR2 is YNNKEL (reference sequence). This CDR3 is built from 18 residues.